This T cell receptor (beta chain) is from a study of blood T cell repertoires in COVID-19. Study background: There were acute and convalescent COVID-19 samples, and they came from the United States, Italy and Spain. PBMCs, B-cell-depleted T cells, or T cells provided the cDNA or gDNA that made up the material.

In germline, CDR1 is MDHEN, CDR2 SYDVKM. The ends were cut back, 4 bases at V and 7 bases at J, with 17 bases in the middle. This CDR3 has 15 residues. This clone was found once. Followed longitudinally, the Seattle patients had been enrolled during active infection. In the original workflow: From reference gene primer amplification, estimates of nucleated cell counts were derived. Sequencing used immunoSEQ multiplex PCR; TCRdb keeps in-frame clones, though not all of them. V, J and clone size are taken as reported in that table, and D and trimming were inferred from the DNA itself. The sample holds around 160,000 clones, approximately 85% seen once.

The J gene is TRBJ2-1, the V gene TRBV28; D remains unclear. The TCR comes from a woman aged 55-70 years with COVID-19, enrolled during active disease. Sequencing was performed on peripheral blood. CDR3 nucleotides: TGTGCCAGCAGTTCCGCAAGGCCACACGGGAATGAGCAGTTCTTC. This gives the protein CASSSARPHGNEQFF. Filled out from reference TRBV28 and TRBJ2-1, the complete variable domain reads DVKVTQSSRYLVKRTGEKVFLECVQDMDHENMFWYRQDPGLGLRLIYFSYDVKMKEKGDIPEGYSVSREKKERFSLILESASTNQTSMYLCASSSARPHGNEQFFGPGTRLTVL.